This entry describes one T cell receptor (beta chain). Method: immunoSEQ multiplex PCR; TCRdb's copy keeps in-frame clones and lacks some. Altogether 250,000 to 300,000 clones are present, around 90% being singletons, with the ten largest covering around 1.1%. This CDR3 contains 16 residues. With 3 bases clipped from V and 4 bases from J, the junction kept 10 bases outside the gene matches. Looked up from germline, CDR1 is LGHNA and CDR2 is YSLEER. The data belong to a study of blood T cell repertoires in COVID-19. At the level of the study: Nucleic acid was either cDNA or gDNA, and it came from T cells, B-cell-depleted T cells, or PBMCs.

The genes are TRBV4-3 and TRBJ1-1; 8 bases are a match to TRBD1. The sequence came from a woman aged 25 to 39 who had recovered from COVID-19. The sequenced material came from PBMCs or T cells enriched from blood (not recorded which). The CDR3 DNA reads TGCGCCAGCAGCCATGGGGTCGGGACAGGATTCACTGAAGCTTTCTTT. Its protein product is CASSHGVGTGFTEAFF.